The 20 T cell receptor beta chains given below trace back to one sample, sequenced in a study of blood T cell repertoires in COVID-19. Sequenced by immunoSEQ multiplex PCR; TCRdb stores in-frame clones only, minus some. This table holds approximately 250,000 clones, around 80% found once. Source material: peripheral blood. The receptors were sampled from a woman in her forties who had recovered from COVID-19.

The rearrangement joins TRBV7-2 to TRBJ2-3; 9 nucleotides line up with TRBD2. The CDR3 sequence is 16 residues long. Per germline, CDR1 SGHTA and CDR2 FQGNSA. J lost 5 bases, V lost 0 bases, and 6 bases had no gene match. CDR3 in amino acids: CASSLARRRGGDTQYF. The CDR3 bases are TGTGCCAGCAGCTTAGCGCGGAGGCGGGGGGGAGATACGCAGTATTTT.

This clone was counted once. The chain links TRBV12-3 or TRBV12-4 to TRBJ1-1; TRBD1 matches 8 bases. The junction had 13 bases not matched to a gene; V was cut back by 8 bases and J by 11 bases. This CDR3 is built from 13 residues. The DNA for the CDR3 is TGTGCCAGCGTAACAGGACAGGGAGGTGAGGCTTTCTTT. Translated, it gives CASVTGQGGEAFF.

The CDR3 DNA reads TGTGCCAGCAGCATCCCGGGACAGGGGAGGGAGCAGTACTTC. This codes for CASSIPGQGREQYF. The chain uses TRBV7-2 and TRBJ2-7; TRBD1 aligns across 10 bases. The CDR3 loop spans 14 amino acids. Germline V gene sequence: CDR1 SGHTA, CDR2 FQGNSA. V shed 5 bases, J shed 7 bases, and the junction held 8 bases outside the gene matches.

This clone was observed a single time. This chain links TRBV12-3 or TRBV12-4 with TRBJ2-3; D uncertain. With 6 bases removed from V and 4 bases from J, the gap between germline ends came to 11 bases. This CDR3 comprises 13 residues. The chain's CDR3 is CASSLSEPDTQYF. Here the CDR3 DNA reads TGTGCCAGCAGCCTTAGTGAGCCAGATACGCAGTATTTT.

This clone was seen more than once but under ten times. The V and J genes are TRBV18 and TRBJ1-1, with D uncertain. V gave up 5 bases and J gave up 8 bases, with 9 bases separating them. The CDR3 totals 11 residues. Looked up from germline, CDR1 is KGHSH and CDR2 is LQKENI. CDR3 DNA: TGTGCCAGCTCAGATACAGTAGAAGCTTTCTTT. Encoded protein: CASSDTVEAFF.

This clone was seen once. The J gene is TRBJ2-1, the V gene TRBV10-3; the match to TRBD2 covers 10 bases. Germline V gene lookup returns CDR1 ENHRY and CDR2 SYGVKD. The CDR3 sequence is 15 residues long. The trim removed 6 bases at V and 9 bases at J, leaving 11 bases unmatched. DNA of the CDR3: TGTGCCATCAGAGGGAGCGGGGGGGAGTTCGGTGAGCAGTTCTTC. This encodes CAIRGSGGEFGEQFF.

The genes are TRBV9 and TRBJ1-5, with 9 bases identical to TRBD1. Trimming cost V 3 bases and J 4 bases; bases outside gene matches: 2. Germline CDR1 SGDLS, CDR2 YYNGEE. This CDR3 spans 14 amino acids. The CDR3 region is CASSAGTGNQPQHF. CDR3 sequence (DNA): TGTGCCAGCAGCGCGGGGACAGGGAATCAGCCCCAGCATTTT.

This clone was observed a single time. This chain uses TRBV6-5 with TRBJ2-1, with a possible D match to TRBD2 (5 bases). The CDR3 loop spans 14 amino acids. Per the germline V gene, CDR1 is MNHEY and CDR2 is SVGAGI. Trimming took off 3 bases at V and 8 bases at J, with 14 bases between the two ends. The CDR3 DNA reads TGTGCCAGCAGTTATCCCGGGATGAGGGATGAGCAGTTCTTC. Amino acids: CASSYPGMRDEQFF.

The chain couples TRBV11-2 to TRBJ2-5, with a tentative D call TRBD1 (5 bases). Trimming took off 3 bases at V and 2 bases at J, with 13 bases between the two ends. The CDR3 sequence is 15 residues long. The germline V gene has CDR1 SGHAT and CDR2 FQNNGV. CDR3 in DNA: TGTGCCAGCAGCTTTCGTCCAGGGCTACAAGAGACCCAGTACTTC. Amino acids: CASSFRPGLQETQYF.

The rearrangement links TRBV12-3 or TRBV12-4 to TRBJ1-2, with D tentatively TRBD1 (5 bases). The CDR3 consists of 13 residues. Trimming removed 3 bases from V and 13 bases from J, with 18 bases in between. This CDR3 reads CASSFGGSTSPTF. As DNA, the CDR3 is TGTGCCAGCAGTTTTGGGGGGTCGACATCACCCACCTTC.

This clone was found a few times. This rearrangement joins TRBV6-2 or TRBV6-3 to TRBJ2-3; 8 bases align to TRBD2. With 6 bases clipped from V and 1 base from J, the junction kept 9 bases outside the gene matches. The V gene's germline CDR1 is MNHEY and CDR2 SVGEGT. This CDR3 spans 16 amino acids. CDR3 region: CASSSMHSGGTDTQYF. CDR3 DNA sequence: TGTGCCAGCAGCTCCATGCATAGCGGGGGCACAGATACGCAGTATTTT.

The rearrangement links TRBV18 to TRBJ2-1; 7 positions agree with TRBD2. V was pared by 4 bases and J by 2 bases, with 8 bases of the junction left unmatched. Germline V CDR1 and CDR2: KGHSH, LQKENI. The CDR3 extends over 16 amino acids. The CDR3 region is CASSRASGGAYNEQFF. CDR3 DNA sequence: TGTGCCAGCTCACGGGCCTCTGGGGGGGCCTACAATGAGCAGTTCTTC.

The chain uses TRBV6-6 and TRBJ1-1; 8 nucleotides agree with TRBD1. The germline V gene encodes CDR1 MNHNY and CDR2 SVGAGI (reference sequence). The CDR3 extends over 14 amino acids. V lost 6 bases, J lost 2 bases, and 5 bases stayed unmatched. The CDR3 coding sequence is TGTGCCAGCAGGGGGGACAGGAGCAACACTGAAGCTTTCTTT. Its translation is CASRGDRSNTEAFF.

The chain is built from TRBV6-6 and TRBJ1-1; D uncertain. Germline V gene lookup returns CDR1 MNHNY and CDR2 SVGAGI (reference sequence). The CDR3 has 13 amino acids. Trimming pared 3 bases from V and 1 base from J, leaving 6 bases between. This CDR3 reads CASSYAGNTEAFF. The DNA for the CDR3 is TGTGCCAGCAGTTATGCAGGGAACACTGAAGCTTTCTTT.

The CDR3 spells CASSKERIARQGASGYTF. The CDR3 DNA sequence: TGTGCCAGCAGCAAAGAACGTATCGCGCGACAGGGGGCTTCTGGCTACACCTTC. J is TRBJ1-2 and V is TRBV21-1; the D call of TRBD1 is as the table states it, not checked on the DNA. TRBV21-1 is tagged as a pseudogene. The CDR3 spans 18 residues.

The chain recombines TRBV7-3 with TRBJ2-3; 7 positions agree with TRBD1. Germline trimming cut 5 bases from V and 5 bases from J; bases unmatched to any gene: 7. The CDR3 spans 14 residues. The germline V gene encodes CDR1 SGHTA and CDR2 FQGTGA. The CDR3 DNA reads TGTGCCAGCAGCCCACAGGGGCTTCAAGATACGCAGTATTTT. Encoded protein: CASSPQGLQDTQYF.

V usage is TRBV3-1 (or the pseudogene TRBV3-2) and J usage is TRBJ2-1, with D possibly TRBD1 on 5 matching bases. Germline V lookup: CDR1 LGHDT, CDR2 YNNKEL (reference sequence). Trimming took 1 base from V and 8 from J, leaving 15 bases between them. CDR3 length: 15 residues. CDR3 sequence: CASSQAPAGHDEQFF. The DNA for the CDR3 is TGTGCCAGCAGCCAAGCCCCCGCAGGGCACGATGAGCAGTTCTTC.

Only a few counts were recorded for this clone. The chain combines TRBV19 with TRBJ1-3, with D unresolved. CDR3 length: 12 amino acids. Trimming left V 10 bases short and J 2 bases short, with 9 bases between. The germline V gene has CDR1 LNHDA and CDR2 SQIVND (reference sequence). The CDR3 sequence: CATSVTGNTIYF. The CDR3 DNA reads TGTGCCACCTCGGTTACTGGAAACACCATATATTTT.

This CDR3 reads CTSSQEVKTGVSSGNTIYF. In DNA form, the CDR3 reads TGCACCAGCAGCCAAGAGGTTAAGACAGGAGTAAGCTCTGGAAACACCATATATTTT. The chain is built from TRBV1 and TRBJ1-3; the table's D call TRBD1 went unverified against the DNA. TRBV1 is an annotated pseudogene. This CDR3 region has 19 residues.

The rearrangement links TRBV9 to TRBJ1-1; TRBD1 might be the D (5 bases). CDR1 is SGDLS and CDR2 is YYNGEE in the germline V gene. The V end was cut by 0 bases, the J end by 1 base, with 19 bases between. The CDR3 has 18 residues. CDR3 nucleotide sequence: TGTGCCAGCAGCGTAGAGGTCACCCCCGGGGGGAGGAACACTGAAGCTTTCTTT. Translation gives CASSVEVTPGGRNTEAFF.